The source of this TCR beta chain is a study of cytomegalovirus exposure and HLA in healthy donors. The PCR ran on 60 Vbeta and 13 Jbeta primers. Sequencing used immunoSEQ multiplex PCR; TCRdb keeps in-frame clones, though not all of them. This table has approximately 86,000 clones, around three quarters appearing once. Trimming took 6 bases from V and 2 from J; bases not matched to a gene: 15. Looked up from germline, CDR1 is MGHDK and CDR2 is SYGVNS. This CDR3 spans 17 amino acids. V is TRBV25-1 and J is TRBJ2-7, with 8 bases matching TRBD1. Specimen: PBMCs. The clonotype comes from a man aged 60 to 75 in good health and CMV-seronegative. The CDR3 DNA is TGTGCCAGCAGGGCCCGAACGGGGCAACAGGGGGCCTACGAGCAGTACTTC. Translation: CASRARTGQQGAYEQYF.